The sequence of this TCR beta chain was determined in a study of shared T cell receptors in the human thymus. Measured with immunoSEQ multiplex PCR; TCRdb has only the in-frame clones, and not every one. This sample has fewer than 700,000 clones; roughly 90% occur once, and the top ten carry about 0.01%. The CDR3 has 17 amino acids. Germline V gene sequence: CDR1 MNHNS, CDR2 SASEGT. V lost 1 base and J lost 7; bases outside the gene matches: 15. This clone showed up just once. This sample also belongs to another study, concerning human thymus T cells. That source notes: Donation came from healthy Finnish infants having corrective surgery for congenital heart defects. From resections taken during corrective heart surgery, the thymus tissue was obtained. Use of V and J genes seemed skewed within the thymic and blood repertoires.

The source of this sequence is a boy under three years old with a congenital heart defect. The sequenced sample consisted of thymocytes. This chain uses TRBV6-1 with TRBJ2-7, with TRBD2 identical over 8 bases. The CDR3 coding sequence is TGTGCCAGCAGTGAAGTGGGGCGTCTAGCGGGCGGGAGTGAGCAGTACTTC. This gives the protein CASSEVGRLAGGSEQYF.